This TCR beta chain was recorded in a study of blood T cell repertoires in COVID-19. Study-wide background: Italy, Spain and the United States were the sources of the convalescent and acute COVID-19 samples.

Germline V gene data show CDR1 as MNHNY and CDR2 as SVGAGI (reference sequence). The ends were cut back, 5 bases at V and 0 bases at J, with 11 bases in the middle. This CDR3 region has 15 residues. Authors' data handling: Amplifying reference gene primers gave estimates of nucleated cell counts. Data came from immunoSEQ multiplex PCR; TCRdb stores just in-frame clones and leaves some out. V and J calls and clone size are given by that table; D and trimming were obtained from the DNA. Seen here are 200,000 to 250,000 clones, roughly 86% observed once, and the top ten hold more than 2.5%. This TCR derives from a man aged 55 to 70 with acute or convalescent COVID-19. This sequence joins TRBV6-6 and TRBJ1-3; D is unresolved. The specimen sequenced was peripheral blood. The CDR3: CASSPAGNSGNTIYF. For the CDR3, the DNA is TGTGCCAGCAGTCCCGCGGGTAACTCTGGAAACACCATATATTTT.